This TCR beta chain comes out of a study of OX40 agonist ivuxolimab in advanced cancers. The study, taken as a whole, reports: Among patients with partial responses at 0.1-3.0 mg/kg, clonal expansion was among the lowest.

On this clone itself: The antigen is undetermined.

The germline V gene has CDR1 SGHAT and CDR2 FQNNGV. V was pared by 5 bases and J by 8 bases, with 13 bases between. CDR3 length: 13 amino acids. The investigators sampled blood at baseline, at cycle 4 day 1, and at cycle 7 day 1. Profiled with immunoSEQ multiplex PCR; TCRdb holds only in-frame clones, not every one. Here the sample spans tens of thousands of clones, around 90% being singletons. J is TRBJ2-1 and V is TRBV11-2; D is perhaps TRBD1 (5 bases). This TCR was sampled from an adult with an advanced solid tumor such as melanoma, head and neck, liver or kidney cancer. The sequencing used CD4+ or CD8+ T cells sorted from blood, collected in a trial of the OX40 agonist ivuxolimab. The chain's CDR3 is CASSLKTVDEQFF. The CDR3 region has the DNA TGTGCCAGCAGCCTAAAGACAGTCGATGAGCAGTTCTTC.